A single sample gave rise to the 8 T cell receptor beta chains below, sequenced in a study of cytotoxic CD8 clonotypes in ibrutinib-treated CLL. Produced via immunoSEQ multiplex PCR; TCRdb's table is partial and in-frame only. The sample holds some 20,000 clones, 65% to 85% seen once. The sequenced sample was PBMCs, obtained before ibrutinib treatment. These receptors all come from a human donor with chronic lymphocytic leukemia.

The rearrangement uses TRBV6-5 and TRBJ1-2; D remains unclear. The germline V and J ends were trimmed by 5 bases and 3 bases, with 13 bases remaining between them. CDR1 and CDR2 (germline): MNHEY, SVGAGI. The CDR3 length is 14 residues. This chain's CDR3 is CASSATATYYGYTF. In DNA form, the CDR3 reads TGTGCCAGCAGTGCCACGGCCACATACTATGGCTACACCTTC.

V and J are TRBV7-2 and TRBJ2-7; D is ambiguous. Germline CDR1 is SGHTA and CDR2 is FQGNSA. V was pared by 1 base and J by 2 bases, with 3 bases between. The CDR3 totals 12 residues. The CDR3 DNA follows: TGTGCCAGCAGCTTAGGGACCTACGAGCAGTACTTC. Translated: CASSLGTYEQYF.

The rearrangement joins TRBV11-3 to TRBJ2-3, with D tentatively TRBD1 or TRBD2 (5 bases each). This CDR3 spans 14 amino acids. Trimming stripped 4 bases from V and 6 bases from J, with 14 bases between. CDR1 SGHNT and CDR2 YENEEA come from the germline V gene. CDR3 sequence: CASSSEGREDTQYF. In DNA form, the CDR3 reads TGTGCCAGCAGCTCCGAGGGCAGGGAGGATACGCAGTATTTT. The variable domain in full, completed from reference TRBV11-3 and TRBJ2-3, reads EAGVVQSPRYKIIEKKQPVAFWCNPISGHNTLYWYLQNLGQGPELLIRYENEEAVDDSQLPKDRFSAERLKGVDSTLKIQPAELGDSAVYLCASSSEGREDTQYFGPGTRLTVL.

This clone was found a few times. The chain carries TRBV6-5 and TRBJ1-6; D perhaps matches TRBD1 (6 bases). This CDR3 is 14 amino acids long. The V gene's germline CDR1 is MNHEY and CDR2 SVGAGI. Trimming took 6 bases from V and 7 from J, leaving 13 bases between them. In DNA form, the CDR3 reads TGTGCCAGCAGCAGGGGTGAAGTGAATTCACCCCTCCACTTT. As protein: CASSRGEVNSPLHF.

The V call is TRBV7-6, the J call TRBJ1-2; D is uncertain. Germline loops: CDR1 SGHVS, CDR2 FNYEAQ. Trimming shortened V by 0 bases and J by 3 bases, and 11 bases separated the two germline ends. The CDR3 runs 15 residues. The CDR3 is CASSLAEGRDYGYTF. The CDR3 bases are TGTGCCAGCAGCTTAGCGGAGGGTAGGGACTATGGCTACACCTTC.

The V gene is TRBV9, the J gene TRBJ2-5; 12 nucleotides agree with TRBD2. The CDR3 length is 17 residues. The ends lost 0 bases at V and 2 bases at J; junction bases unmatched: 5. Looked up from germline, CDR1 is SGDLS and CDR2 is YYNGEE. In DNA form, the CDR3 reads TGTGCCAGCAGCGTAGCGACTAGCGGGGGCAATCAAGAGACCCAGTACTTC. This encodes CASSVATSGGNQETQYF.

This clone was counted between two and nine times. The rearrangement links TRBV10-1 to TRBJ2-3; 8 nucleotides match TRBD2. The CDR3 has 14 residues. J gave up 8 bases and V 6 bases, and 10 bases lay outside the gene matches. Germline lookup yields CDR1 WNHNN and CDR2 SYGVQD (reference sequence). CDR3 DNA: TGCGCCAGCAGCCGGGGGGGGCCGGAGGCTACGCAGTATTTT. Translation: CASSRGGPEATQYF.

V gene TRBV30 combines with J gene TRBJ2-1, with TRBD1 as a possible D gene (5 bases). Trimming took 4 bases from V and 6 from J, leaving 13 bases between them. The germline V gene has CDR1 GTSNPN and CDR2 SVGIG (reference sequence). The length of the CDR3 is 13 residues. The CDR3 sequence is CAWKKQDSNEQFF. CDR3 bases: TGTGCCTGGAAGAAACAGGATTCCAATGAGCAGTTCTTC.